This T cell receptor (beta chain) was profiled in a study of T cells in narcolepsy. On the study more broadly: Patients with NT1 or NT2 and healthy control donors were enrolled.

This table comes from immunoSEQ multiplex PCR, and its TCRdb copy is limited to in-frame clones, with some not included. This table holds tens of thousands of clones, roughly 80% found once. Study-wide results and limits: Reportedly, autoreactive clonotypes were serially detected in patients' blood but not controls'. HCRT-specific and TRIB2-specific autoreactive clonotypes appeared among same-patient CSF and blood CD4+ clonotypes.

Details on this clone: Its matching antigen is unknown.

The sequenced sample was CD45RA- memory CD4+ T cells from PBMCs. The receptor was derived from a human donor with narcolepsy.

The CDR3 sequence: CATGAATNEKLFF. The DNA of the CDR3 is TGTGCCACGGGGGCTGCAACTAATGAAAAACTGTTTTTT. This rearrangement joins TRBV28 to TRBJ1-4; tentative D call: TRBD1 (6 bases). Per germline, CDR1 MDHEN and CDR2 SYDVKM. The CDR3 sequence is 13 residues long. V lost 10 bases and J lost 0, with 9 bases in between.